This T cell receptor beta chain derives from a study of persistence of HIV-infected CD4 T cells. Cells were stimulated nonspecifically with anti-CD3/anti-CD28 magnetic beads. CD4+ T cells upregulating both CD40 ligand and CD69 were sorted as responding cells. These HIV-1-infected adults initiated suppressive ART in chronic infection. A roughly 19-hour stimulation of CD8-depleted PBMCs used anti-CD28/CD49d costimulation, CD40-blocking antibody and enfuvirtide. V lost 5 bases to trimming and J lost 1 base; unmatched junction nucleotides: 5. Germline V gene data show CDR1 as SGHRS and CDR2 as YFSETQ. The CDR3 spans 15 residues. This was the immunoSEQ version 4 assay in survey mode. Genomic DNA was diluted to around 10 ng/uL, up to 1 ug per sample. The repertoire was sequenced with immunoSEQ multiplex PCR; TCRdb's copy has only in-frame clones and lacks some. The repertoire includes 45,000 or so clones, approximately 90% of them detected once, and about 3.5% sits in the top ten.

This clone counts as medium-sized. As yet, its antigen is unknown. Other DNA sequences in the sample encode the same CDR3. The study's findings and limits: TCRbeta richness was lower in CMV- and Gag-responding cells than in anti-CD3/anti-CD28-responding cells.

The rearrangement joins TRBV5-1 to TRBJ2-2; the match to TRBD1 covers 7 bases. This sample comprised CD4+ T cells sorted from PBMCs after roughly 18-hour stimulation, obtained from a patient who received antiretroviral therapy. The clonotype comes from an adult woman with HIV who was CMV-seropositive. This chain's CDR3 is CASREAGGNTGELFF. CDR3 DNA sequence: TGCGCCAGCAGAGAGGCAGGGGGGAACACCGGGGAGCTGTTTTTT.